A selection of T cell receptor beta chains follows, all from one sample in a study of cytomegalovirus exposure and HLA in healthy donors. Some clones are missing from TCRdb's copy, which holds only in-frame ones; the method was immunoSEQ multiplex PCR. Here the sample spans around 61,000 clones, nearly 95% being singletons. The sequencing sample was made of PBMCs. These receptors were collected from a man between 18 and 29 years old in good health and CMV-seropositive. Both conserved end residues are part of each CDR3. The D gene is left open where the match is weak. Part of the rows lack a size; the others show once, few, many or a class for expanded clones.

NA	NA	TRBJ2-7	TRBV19	CASSIEVTRLKEQYF	TGTGCCAGTAGTATAGAGGTTACTCGCCTCAAGGAGCAGTACTTC
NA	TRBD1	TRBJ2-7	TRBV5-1	CASSWTGNEQYF	TGCGCCAGCAGCTGGACAGGGAACGAGCAGTACTTC
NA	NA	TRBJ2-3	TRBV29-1	CSVEVRNTDTQYF	TGCAGCGTTGAGGTCAGGAACACAGATACGCAGTATTTT
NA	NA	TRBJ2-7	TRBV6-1	CASSPLSSYEQYF	TGTGCCAGCAGTCCCCTCAGCTCCTACGAGCAGTACTTC
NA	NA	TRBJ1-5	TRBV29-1	CSVRGGGNQPQHF	TGCAGCGTTAGGGGGGGAGGCAATCAGCCCCAGCATTTT
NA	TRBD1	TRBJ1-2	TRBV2	CASRPRGTGGAPTYGYTF	TGTGCCAGCAGGCCCCGAGGGACAGGGGGAGCTCCTACCTATGGCTACACCTTC
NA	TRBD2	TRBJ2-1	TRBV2	CASSLSGRVRNEQFF	TGTGCCAGCAGCTTGAGCGGGAGGGTACGGAATGAGCAGTTCTTC
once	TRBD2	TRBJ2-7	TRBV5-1	CASSLRLAAPYEQYF	TGCGCCAGCAGCTTAAGACTAGCGGCCCCCTACGAGCAGTACTTC
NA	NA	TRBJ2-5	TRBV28	CASRVLGRVETQYF	TGTGCCAGCAGGGTCCTTGGCCGGGTAGAGACCCAGTACTTC
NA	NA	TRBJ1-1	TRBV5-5	CASSLEMYMNTEAFF	TGTGCCAGCAGCTTGGAGATGTACATGAACACTGAAGCTTTCTTT
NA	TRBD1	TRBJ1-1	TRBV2	CASSDTTGKAFF	TGTGCCAGCAGTGACACGACAGGGAAAGCTTTCTTT
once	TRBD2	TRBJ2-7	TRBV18	CASSPKGPGGVEQYF	TGTGCCAGCTCACCCAAGGGGCCGGGGGGGGTCGAGCAGTACTTC
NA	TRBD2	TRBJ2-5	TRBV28	CATREIYNLRLAGEDRETQYF	TGTGCCACCAGAGAGATATACAACCTAAGACTAGCGGGAGAGGATCGAGAGACCCAGTACTTC
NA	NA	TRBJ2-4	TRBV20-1	CSARSGNIQYF	TGCAGTGCTAGATCCGGAAACATTCAGTACTTC
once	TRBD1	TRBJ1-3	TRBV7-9	CASSLVQGAGRNTIYF	TGTGCCAGCAGCTTGGTTCAGGGGGCCGGTCGGAACACCATATATTTT
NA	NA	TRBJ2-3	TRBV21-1	CASSKSSREGADTQYF	TGTGCCAGCAGCAAAAGCTCGCGGGAGGGTGCAGATACGCAGTATTTT
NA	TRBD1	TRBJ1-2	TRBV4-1	CASSQDPADRGGYTF	TGCGCCAGCAGCCAAGATCCCGCGGACAGGGGTGGCTACACCTTC
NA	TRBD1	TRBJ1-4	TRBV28	CASSPLGTGLSTNEKLFF	TGTGCCAGCAGTCCCCTTGGGACAGGGCTCTCCACTAATGAAAAACTGTTTTTT
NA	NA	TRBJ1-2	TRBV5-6	CASSGPPDDGYTF	TGTGCCAGCAGCGGGCCCCCGGATGATGGCTACACCTTC
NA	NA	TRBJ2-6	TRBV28	CASSRPKSSGANVLTF	TGTGCCAGCAGTCGCCCGAAGAGCTCTGGGGCCAACGTCCTGACTTTC
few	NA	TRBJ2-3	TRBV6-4	CASSGGSTDTQYF	TGTGCCAGCAGTGGCGGGAGCACAGATACGCAGTATTTT
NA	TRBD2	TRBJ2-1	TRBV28	CAITTSAYNEQFF	TGTGCCATTACCACTAGCGCTTACAATGAGCAGTTCTTC
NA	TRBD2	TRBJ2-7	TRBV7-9	CASSPRAGAGYEQYF	TGTGCCAGCAGCCCGCGAGCGGGGGCCGGCTACGAGCAGTACTTC
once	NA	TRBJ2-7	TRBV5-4	CASSFGTGRSSSYEQYF	TGTGCCAGCAGCTTCGGGACTGGACGATCGAGCTCCTACGAGCAGTACTTC
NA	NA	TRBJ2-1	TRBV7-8	CASRLGVGEQFF	TGTGCCAGCCGACTCGGGGTGGGTGAGCAGTTCTTC
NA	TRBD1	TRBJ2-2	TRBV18	CASSPQQGRRTGELFF	TGTGCCAGCTCACCACAACAGGGGCGGCGCACCGGGGAGCTGTTTTTT
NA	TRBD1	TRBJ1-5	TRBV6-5	CASSSGQINQPQHF	TGTGCCAGCAGCTCGGGACAGATCAATCAGCCCCAGCATTTT